These 15 T cell receptor beta chains originate from one sample sequenced in a study of early stage breast cancer tumors. Using immunoSEQ multiplex PCR, the repertoire was profiled, and TCRdb retains in-frame clones only, with some absent. This sample has tens of thousands of clones; 55% to 75% occur once, and the top ten carry approximately 35%. The sample consisted of blood. The receptors stem from a person in their fifties with breast cancer.

This clone appeared many times. The chain couples TRBV4-3 to TRBJ2-7; TRBD2 matches at 10 bases. Germline-derived CDR1 and CDR2 are LGHNA and YSLEER. After removal of 1 base from V and 2 bases from J, the junction contained 14 bases not matched to a gene. The CDR3 has 19 amino acids. CDR3 amino acids: CASSQGVLAGVQTAYEQYF. The CDR3 DNA reads TGCGCCAGCAGCCAAGGTGTCCTAGCGGGAGTCCAGACGGCCTACGAGCAGTACTTC.

The chain uses TRBV19 and TRBJ2-5; either TRBD1 or TRBD2 may fit D (7 bases each). V lost 11 bases and J lost 7, with 20 bases in between. From germline, CDR1 is LNHDA and CDR2 SQIVND (reference sequence). The CDR3 runs to 13 residues. CDR3 amino acids: CASRQGERGTQYF. As DNA, the CDR3 is TGTGCCTCTAGACAGGGCGAGCGGGGGACCCAGTACTTC. Based on the CDR3 plus reference TRBV19 and TRBJ2-5, the full variable domain is DGGITQSPKYLFRKEGQNVTLSCEQNLNHDAMYWYRQDPGQGLRLIYYSQIVNDFQKGDIAEGYSVSREKKESFPLTVTSAQKNPTAFYLCASRQGERGTQYFGPGTRLLVL.

CDR3 DNA: TGTGCCAGCAGCTCTTTCATAACGAGGACAGCAGACTATGGCTACACCTTC. Amino acid sequence: CASSSFITRTADYGYTF. The gene calls are TRBV5-4 and TRBJ1-2; D might be TRBD1 (6 bases). The V gene's germline CDR1 is SGHNT and CDR2 YYREEE (reference sequence). Trimming took 3 bases from V and 3 from J, leaving 21 bases between them. This CDR3 contains 17 residues.

The chain couples TRBV19 to TRBJ1-2; 8 bases line up with TRBD1. The V gene's germline CDR1 is LNHDA and CDR2 SQIVND (reference sequence). CDR3 length: 16 amino acids. With 5 bases clipped from V and 0 bases from J, the junction kept 8 bases outside the gene matches. The CDR3 reads CASSPRQGRTNYGYTF. The CDR3 DNA reads as TGTGCCAGTAGTCCCCGACAGGGGAGGACTAACTATGGCTACACCTTC.

This clone was picked up a small number of times. The chain is built from TRBV20-1 and TRBJ1-1, with D perhaps matching TRBD1 (5 bases). This CDR3 comprises 11 residues. The germline CDR1 and CDR2 sequences are DFQATT and SNEGSKA (reference sequence). Trimming pared 6 bases from V and 1 base from J, leaving 6 bases between. The CDR3 DNA reads TGCAGTGCGGACACGAACACTGAAGCTTTCTTT. It encodes CSADTNTEAFF.

This chain joins TRBV7-2 and TRBJ1-1, with no clear D. Germline V gene sequence: CDR1 SGHTA, CDR2 FQGNSA. V was shortened by 1 base and J by 4 bases, with 7 bases between the two germline ends. The CDR3 length is 13 residues. The CDR3 sequence is CASSLGGPTEAFF. Written as DNA, the CDR3 is TGTGCCAGCAGCTTAGGTGGTCCCACTGAAGCTTTCTTT.

This clone has a handful of counts. The chain has TRBV19 and TRBJ1-5, with unresolved D. Per the germline V gene, CDR1 is LNHDA and CDR2 is SQIVND (reference sequence). The length of the CDR3 is 14 residues. Trimming shortened V by 6 bases and J by 5 bases, and 14 bases separated the two germline ends. CDR3 bases: TGTGCCAGTAGCACTCTTACAGAGTATCAGCCCCAGCATTTT. It specifies CASSTLTEYQPQHF.

The rearrangement uses TRBV2 and TRBJ1-1; no reliable D call. Germline assignment: CDR1 SNHLY and CDR2 FYNNEI. The length of the CDR3 is 13 residues. V was clipped by 5 bases and J by 8 bases, with 15 bases between them. In DNA, the CDR3 is TGTGCCAGCAGTCCCTACGAAGGAGGCGAAGCTTTCTTT. It specifies CASSPYEGGEAFF.

The CDR3 protein is CASSPTTSGNGNEQFF. For the CDR3, the DNA is TGCGCCAGCAGCCCAACGACTAGCGGGAACGGCAATGAGCAGTTCTTC. The chain links TRBV5-1 to TRBJ2-1; TRBD2 aligns across 11 bases. Trimming took 4 bases from V and 6 from J; bases not matched to a gene: 9. Germline V lookup: CDR1 SGHRS, CDR2 YFSETQ. The CDR3 totals 16 residues.

This chain joins TRBV5-1 and TRBJ2-5; D gene unclear. This CDR3 spans 15 amino acids. Trimming left V 1 base short and J 2 bases short, with 12 bases between. Germline CDR1 SGHRS, CDR2 YFSETQ. CDR3 amino acids: CASSLLSRHQETQYF. The CDR3 DNA is TGCGCCAGCAGCTTGCTTAGCAGGCATCAAGAGACCCAGTACTTC.

The chain combines TRBV18 with TRBJ2-3; 8 positions agree with TRBD2. This CDR3 has 19 amino acids. V lost 3 bases to trimming and J lost 0 bases; unmatched junction nucleotides: 14. Germline CDR1 reads KGHSH; CDR2 reads LQKENI. CDR3 amino acids: CASSPRGSKASGSTDTQYF. The CDR3 coding sequence is TGTGCCAGCTCACCCAGGGGATCTAAAGCTAGCGGGAGCACAGATACGCAGTATTTT.

The chain recombines TRBV29-1 with TRBJ1-2; D perhaps matches TRBD1 (6 bases). CDR1 is SQVTM and CDR2 is ANQGSEA in the germline V gene. This CDR3 is built from 15 residues. Trimming stripped 6 bases from V and 7 bases from J, with 24 bases between. The CDR3 spells CSVGQGGTLVSGYTF. DNA for the CDR3: TGCAGCGTGGGCCAAGGGGGGACATTAGTGTCTGGCTACACCTTC.

This clone showed up just a few times. This chain links TRBV27 with TRBJ2-1; TRBD1 agrees at 11 bases. The J segment lost 3 bases and the V segment lost 8 bases, leaving 6 bases of the junction unmatched. This CDR3 is built from 15 residues. Germline V gene sequence: CDR1 MNHEY, CDR2 SMNVEV (reference sequence). The CDR3 nucleotides are TGTGCCAGCGTGACCGGGACAGGGGGCTACAATGAGCAGTTCTTC. Encoded protein: CASVTGTGGYNEQFF.

The genes are TRBV27 and TRBJ2-7; 12 nucleotides match TRBD1. The CDR3 has 19 amino acids. Germline-derived CDR1 and CDR2 are MNHEY and SMNVEV (reference sequence). J gave up 2 bases and V 6 bases, and 17 bases lay outside the gene matches. In DNA form, the CDR3 reads TGTGCCAGCAGCTCGGGACAGGGGGCTAGGGCTAGCGGGACCTACGAGCAGTACTTC. It specifies CASSSGQGARASGTYEQYF.

The V call is TRBV9, the J call TRBJ1-2, with TRBD1 matching over 9 bases. With 4 bases clipped from V and 6 bases from J, the junction kept 13 bases outside the gene matches. The CDR3 extends over 16 amino acids. Per germline, CDR1 SGDLS and CDR2 YYNGEE. The CDR3 loop reads CASSYDSGTGIHGYTF. In nucleotides, the CDR3 is TGTGCCAGCAGCTATGATTCGGGGACAGGGATTCATGGCTACACCTTC. The full variable domain, with the rest looked up from reference TRBV9 and TRBJ1-2, is DSGVTQTPKHLITATGQRVTLRCSPRSGDLSVYWYQQSLDQGLQFLIQYYNGEERAKGNILERFSAQQFPDLHSELNLSSLELGDSALYFCASSYDSGTGIHGYTFGSGTRLTVV.